This T cell receptor beta chain is drawn from a study of blood T cell repertoires in COVID-19. Turning to the study itself: Sites in the United States, Italy and Spain provided acute and convalescent COVID-19 samples. T cells, B-cell-depleted T cells, or PBMCs provided the cDNA or gDNA that served as material.

This CDR3 has 13 amino acids. V was pared by 3 bases and J by 7 bases, with 12 bases between. Germline V gene data show CDR1 as ENHRY and CDR2 as SYGVKD. Per the original methods: Amplification from reference gene primers served as the basis for estimated nucleated cell counts. Data came from immunoSEQ multiplex PCR; TCRdb stores just in-frame clones and leaves some out. The V and J calls and clone size are taken from that table; D and trimming were inferred from the DNA. This table holds about 230,000 clones, around 80% found once. The rearrangement uses TRBV10-3 and TRBJ2-5, with D perhaps TRBD2 (6 bases). This receptor was identified in a man in his forties or fifties who had recovered from COVID-19. Sample: peripheral blood. The CDR3 DNA reads as TGTGCCATCAGTGAAGGAGGGATCGGGACCCAGTACTTC. It codes for CAISEGGIGTQYF.